Given below is one T cell receptor (beta chain) in context. This clone was observed a single time. The antigen it recognizes is unknown. No base qualities exist here, and no much larger clone lies one base off it. What the time point label conveys for this sample: blood 2 weeks post-SBRT. Sample treatment or condition, as interpreted from the label and publication: 15 Gy SBRT to primary tumor, nephrectomy 4 weeks later. To track tumor-enriched clonotypes, serial peripheral blood was sampled from radiation-treated patients at baseline and at 2 weeks and 4 weeks after SBRT. Every patient's renal cell carcinoma showed clear cell pathology. The QIAamp DNA Blood Mini Kit (Qiagen) was used to prepare genomic DNA for TCR sequencing. Only samples passing all quality control checks were included in the analyses. The sample belongs to a study of radiation and T cells in renal cell carcinoma (dated by TCRdb to 2020 to 2022). Context from the whole study: The samples were obtained from a clinical trial, where primary renal cell carcinomas were treated with 15 Gy stereotactic body radiation therapy and then removed by nephrectomy 4 weeks afterward. TCR beta sequencing covered some 55 samples in total, comprising some 26 tumors and around 27 peripheral blood samples. A total of 4 million to 5 million unique CDR3 nucleotide sequences, encoding 2,500,000 or so unique CDR3 amino acid sequences, were found across all 50 or so samples.

Following the manufacturer's recommendations, the immunoSEQ kit was used to generate TCR beta libraries from genomic DNA. To prepare the libraries, a first multiplex PCR with proprietary primers was run, followed by a second PCR that added unique barcodes, and a bead cleanup was done after each round. A positive control reaction and a negative control reaction, both provided in the kit, were run with every batch of samples. The final libraries were assessed on an Agilent 4200 TapeStation D1000 ScreenTape, pooled by volume, and quantified by qPCR. An Illumina NextSeq500 fitted with a MidOutput 150-cycle cartridge performed the sequencing, running 156 Read1 cycles and 15 Index1 cycles with the kit's custom primers. The pooled library was loaded at around 0.98 pM, with a roughly 20% PhiX control spiked in. On the authors' methods: The vendor-processed data were analyzed in R, and a clonotype was defined as all T cells that share the same CDR3 nucleotide sequence. In the clone abundance analyses, frequencies in each sample were normalized to that sample's 10,000 most abundant clones. Public T cell clones, which averaged fewer than five per sample, were removed prior to analysis. A difference in abundance of at least 32-fold between compartments was used to define tumor-enriched and baseline blood-enriched clonotypes. A beta-binomial differential abundance model was used to identify clonotypes that expanded or contracted between blood time points. Tumor-blood repertoire similarity was measured with the Baroni-Urbani and Buser coefficient, and groups were compared using two-tailed Wilcoxon tests in R. Imported from immuneACCESS, the table was reduced by TCRdb to in-frame sequences with V and J called. These copies leave out some clones; in studies compared against another copy, an unresolved V gene accounts for under half, and the cause of the remainder is not known. V, J and clone size derive from that table, while D and trimming were established from the DNA sequence. The sample contains 70,000 to 100,000 clones, roughly 85% of them found a single time. 22% of the sample comes from the top ten.

General conclusions and limits of the study: Changes in the blood repertoire were not tracked past 4 weeks after treatment. An increase in top tumor clonotypes in blood was observed from baseline to 2 weeks post-radiation, followed by contraction by 4 weeks, which was taken to suggest transient expansion of tumor-resident clones. Because no pretreatment tumor biopsies were available, whether clonotypes were present in the tumor at baseline could not be determined. Because the trial had a single-armed design, the trial could not examine how radiation dose or scheduling affected the TCR repertoire.

The TCR originated in a woman between 45 and 60 years old with renal cell carcinoma. Sample: blood, taken from a patient whose treatment included radiotherapy and nephrectomy.

The CDR3 reads as follows: CASSQEGLAGVDEQFF. The DNA reads TGCGCCAGCAGCCAAGAGGGACTAGCGGGAGTCGATGAGCAGTTCTTC. Here the chain combines TRBV4-1 and TRBJ2-1, with TRBD2 matching 14 junction bases. V trim: 0 bases; J trim: 8 bases; unmatched bases: 3. In the germline V gene, CDR1 corresponds to MGHRA and CDR2 to YSYEKL. The CDR3 numbers 16 residues from cysteine through phenylalanine. CDR3 DNA only is kept here, 48 bases in frame from base 1.